The TCR beta chain described here comes from a study of early T cells in non-severe SARS-CoV-2 infection. Study-level findings and limits: A preference for anti-spike CD8 responses marked VDJdb matching, which missed private and CD4 specificities.

Of note for this clonotype: The antigen remains unidentified. This clone may be a read error of a much larger clone one base away.

Attached unique molecular identifiers marked individual cDNA molecules. TCRdb reprocessed the 5' RACE reads with MiXCR, giving one entry per CDR3 protein. In the table there are roughly 81,000 distinct CDR3 sequences, around 5.6% of which are singletons. Sequencing was performed on whole blood. The receptor's source is an adult who was a healthcare worker with PCR-confirmed SARS-CoV-2 infection or an uninfected control (not recorded which).

CDR3 DNA sequence: TGTGCCAGCGGGAGCTATGGCTACACCTTC. Amino acids: CASGSYGYTF. V gene TRBV2 combines with J gene TRBJ1-2; the D is unclear. Germline V gene lookup returns CDR1 SNHLY and CDR2 FYNNEI. The V and J ends lost 8 bases and 4 bases respectively, with 5 bases between them. This CDR3 is 10 amino acids long. The variable domain in full, with the rest retrieved from reference TRBV2 and TRBJ1-2, is EPEVTQTPSHQVTQMGQEVILRCVPISNHLYFYWYRQILGQKVEFLVSFYNNEISEKSEIFDDQFSVERPDGSNFTLKIRSTKLEDSAMYFCASGSYGYTFGSGTRLTVV.